The rows below give T cell receptor beta chains drawn from one sample of a study of shared clonotypes between healthy human individuals. Here immunoSEQ multiplex PCR was the method, and the copy in TCRdb shows in-frame clones only, minus some. The sample carries about 590,000 clones, 95% to 96% recorded once. Sequenced material: naive CD8+ T cells sorted from blood. Receptors were obtained from a woman aged 25-40 years in good health. Both conserved end residues are part of each CDR3. Each record gives: J gene, CDR3 length, V gene, CDR3 protein.

J: TRBJ2-5
length: 13
V: TRBV7-9
CDR3: CASTIQGQETQYF

J: TRBJ2-1
length: 18
V: TRBV27
CDR3: CASSSTPLAGSSYNEQFF

J: TRBJ2-2
length: 17
V: TRBV7-2
CDR3: CASSPHPGRNYTGELFF

J: TRBJ2-3
length: 15
V: TRBV9
CDR3: CASSVGLGQGDTQYF

J: TRBJ2-7
length: 14
V: TRBV28
CDR3: CASSFQGRDYEQYF

J: TRBJ1-2
length: 15
V: TRBV13
CDR3: CASSLGRDSNYGYTF

J: TRBJ2-4
length: 15
V: TRBV19
CDR3: CASSNRRGRGDIQYF

J: .
length: 13
V: TRBV19
CDR3: CASSTGRSYEQYF

J: TRBJ2-3
length: 15
V: TRBV19
CDR3: CASSIWGQRGDTQYF

J: TRBJ2-7
length: 15
V: TRBV10-3
CDR3: CAISGTYRSPDEQYF

J: TRBJ1-5
length: 16
V: TRBV7-7
CDR3: CASSPPGTGVTQPQHF

J: TRBJ2-1
length: 17
V: TRBV27
CDR3: CASSLSAGLAAGNEQFF

J: TRBJ2-3
length: 15
V: TRBV9
CDR3: CASSVDGRGSDTQYF

J: TRBJ2-7
length: 14
V: TRBV4-2
CDR3: CASSQEAEVYEQYF

J: TRBJ2-3
length: 15
V: TRBV4-1
CDR3: CASSQDRDRPDTQYF

J: TRBJ2-2
length: 17
V: TRBV19
CDR3: CASSLQTLLVTTGELFF

J: TRBJ2-3
length: 17
V: TRBV5-1
CDR3: CASSLALAGVATDTQYF

J: TRBJ2-7
length: 13
V: TRBV7-8
CDR3: CASSLRTSGEQYF

J: TRBJ2-5
length: 13
V: TRBV9
CDR3: CASSGSQGETQYF

J: TRBJ1-1
length: 12
V: TRBV19
CDR3: CAIKASGSEAFF

J: TRBJ1-2
length: 11
V: TRBV20-1
CDR3: CSARDVYGYTF

J: TRBJ2-7
length: 17
V: TRBV30
CDR3: CAWSPTLRTSGTYEQYF

J: TRBJ2-7
length: 13
V: TRBV27
CDR3: CASSLQREHEQYF

J: TRBJ1-2
length: 12
V: TRBV2
CDR3: CASSEETDGYTF

J: TRBJ1-1
length: 11
V: TRBV2
CDR3: CASIQVSEAFF

J: TRBJ2-1
length: 15
V: TRBV27
CDR3: CASSLVGLAGNEQFF

J: TRBJ2-2
length: 18
V: TRBV9
CDR3: CASSGRRGLALSGGELFF

J: TRBJ2-7
length: 11
V: TRBV4-1
CDR3: CASSLQGEQYF

J: TRBJ2-7
length: 17
V: TRBV7-2
CDR3: CASSLEASGSWFHEQYF

J: TRBJ1-1
length: 15
V: TRBV13
CDR3: CASSDHEVATYEAFF

J: TRBJ1-2
length: 13
V: TRBV30
CDR3: CAWNVKNNYGYTF

J: TRBJ2-5
length: 18
V: TRBV4-1
CDR3: CASSQDSVRGGEGETQYF

J: TRBJ2-7
length: 14
V: TRBV6-5
CDR3: CASRPGTGSPEQYF

J: TRBJ2-3
length: 16
V: TRBV27
CDR3: CASSFLAVDATDTQYF

J: TRBJ2-2
length: 16
V: TRBV6-1
CDR3: CASSAETTGNTGELFF

J: TRBJ2-7
length: 15
V: TRBV5-4
CDR3: CASSREASGRYEQYF

J: TRBJ2-7
length: 15
V: TRBV4-1
CDR3: CASSQDRALLYEQYF

J: TRBJ1-1
length: 15
V: TRBV4-1
CDR3: CASSQEPQGATEAFF

J: TRBJ1-6
length: 14
V: TRBV7-9
CDR3: CASSLGGTNSPLHF

J: TRBJ1-5
length: 15
V: TRBV30
CDR3: CAWSSGQVGHQPQHF

J: TRBJ2-7
length: 13
V: TRBV10-1
CDR3: CASSEGPGDEQYF

J: TRBJ2-5
length: 15
V: TRBV27
CDR3: CASSLFQGAGETQYF

J: TRBJ1-1
length: 14
V: TRBV28
CDR3: CASVSRGGYTEAFF

J: TRBJ2-2
length: 15
V: TRBV19
CDR3: CASQGQGVGSGELFF

J: TRBJ2-1
length: 15
V: TRBV19
CDR3: CASSILHSSYNEQFF

J: TRBJ2-7
length: 13
V: TRBV25-1
CDR3: CASSSDRTYEQYF

J: .
length: 14
V: TRBV11-2
CDR3: CASSFEAGPYEQYF

J: TRBJ2-7
length: 14
V: TRBV19
CDR3: CASSLLGGDNEQYF

J: TRBJ2-3
length: 15
V: TRBV19
CDR3: CASDRAGGPTDTQYF